Each of the 6 T cell receptor beta chains below was sequenced from the same sample in a study of cytomegalovirus exposure and HLA in healthy donors. Both 60 Vbeta primers and 13 Jbeta primers went into the PCR. Assay: immunoSEQ multiplex PCR; the TCRdb copy retains only in-frame clones and omits some. The sample contains roughly 160,000 clones, roughly 80% of which appear only once. The sample comprised PBMCs. The source of these receptors is a young man in good health and CMV-seronegative.

There are a few counts of this clone. CDR3 region: CASSLDRDRGRGYTF. The CDR3 nucleotides read TGTGCCAGCAGCTTAGACCGGGACAGGGGGCGAGGCTACACCTTC. V and J are TRBV11-2 and TRBJ1-2; 12 bases map to TRBD1. Trimming removed 0 bases from V and 8 bases from J; junction bases left unmatched: 4. This CDR3 comprises 15 residues. CDR1 SGHAT and CDR2 FQNNGV come from the germline V gene.

This chain uses TRBV7-2 with TRBJ1-6; 7 bases agree with TRBD1. With 2 bases clipped from V and 0 bases from J, the junction kept 1 base outside the gene matches. CDR3 size: 16 residues. Germline loops: CDR1 SGHTA, CDR2 FQGNSA. This CDR3 is CASSLQGGSYNSPLHF. CDR3 bases: TGTGCCAGCAGCTTACAGGGGGGCTCCTATAATTCACCCCTCCACTTT.

This clone appeared once. The gene calls are TRBV6-5 and TRBJ2-3; possibly TRBD2 for D (7 bases). V was shortened by 5 bases and J by 2 bases, with 14 bases between the two germline ends. The CDR3 spans 15 residues. Germline assignment: CDR1 MNHEY and CDR2 SVGAGI. The CDR3 DNA reads as TGTGCCAGCAGTAAGGGGGGGTTCGCCACAGATACGCAGTATTTT. Translation gives CASSKGGFATDTQYF.

V is TRBV29-1 and J is TRBJ1-2; no firm D call. Trimming took off 2 bases at V and 2 bases at J, with 12 bases between the two ends. The CDR3 length is 14 residues. Germline assignment: CDR1 SQVTM and CDR2 ANQGSEA. The CDR3 nucleotides are TGCAGCGTTGAACCCCTAGGAGGGAACTATGGCTACACCTTC. Its translation is CSVEPLGGNYGYTF. The full variable domain, in which reference TRBV29-1 and TRBJ1-2 provide the parts outside the CDR3, is SAVISQKPSRDICQRGTSLTIQCQVDSQVTMMFWYRQQPGQSLTLIATANQGSEATYESGFVIDKFPISRPNLTFSTLTVSNMSPEDSSIYLCSVEPLGGNYGYTFGSGTRLTVV.

The J gene is TRBJ2-5, the V gene TRBV28; 7 nucleotides align to TRBD2. Germline trimming cut 6 bases from V and 1 base from J; bases unmatched to any gene: 5. This CDR3 is built from 14 residues. Germline values: CDR1 MDHEN, CDR2 SYDVKM. The CDR3 region is CASRRLALQETQYF. DNA for the CDR3: TGTGCCAGCAGAAGACTAGCCCTCCAAGAGACCCAGTACTTC.

The chain recombines TRBV15 with TRBJ2-7, with 8 bases matching TRBD1. CDR1 is LNHNV and CDR2 is YYDKDF in the germline V gene (reference sequence). The CDR3 is 17 amino acids. After removal of 0 bases from V and 4 bases from J, the junction contained 11 bases not matched to a gene. This chain's CDR3 is CATSRDPQGQAKYEQYF. DNA for the CDR3: TGTGCCACCAGCAGAGACCCCCAGGGACAGGCAAAGTACGAGCAGTACTTC.